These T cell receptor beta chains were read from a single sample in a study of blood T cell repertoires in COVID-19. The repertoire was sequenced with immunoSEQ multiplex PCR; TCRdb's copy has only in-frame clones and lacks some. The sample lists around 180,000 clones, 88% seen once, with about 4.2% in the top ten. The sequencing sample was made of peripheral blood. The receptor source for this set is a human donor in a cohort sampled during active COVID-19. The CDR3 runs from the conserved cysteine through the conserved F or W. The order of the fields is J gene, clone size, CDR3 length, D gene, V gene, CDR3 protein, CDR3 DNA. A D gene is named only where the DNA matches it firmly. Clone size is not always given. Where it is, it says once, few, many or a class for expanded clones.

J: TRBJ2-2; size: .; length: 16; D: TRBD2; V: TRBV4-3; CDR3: CASSQSAGINTGELFF; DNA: TGCGCCAGCAGCCAATCAGCGGGGATTAACACCGGGGAGCTGTTTTTT
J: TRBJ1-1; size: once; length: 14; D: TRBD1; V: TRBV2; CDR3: CASRGTGGYTEAFF; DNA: TGTGCCAGCAGGGGGACAGGGGGATATACTGAAGCTTTCTTT
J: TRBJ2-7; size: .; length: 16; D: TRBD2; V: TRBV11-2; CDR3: CASSLASGTSGYEQYF; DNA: TGTGCCAGCAGCTTAGCATCCGGGACTAGTGGCTACGAGCAGTACTTC
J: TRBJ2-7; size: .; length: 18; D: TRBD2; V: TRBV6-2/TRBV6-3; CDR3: CASSYDYPSGGSSYEQYF; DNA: TGTGCCAGCAGTTACGACTATCCTAGCGGGGGGAGCTCCTACGAGCAGTACTTC
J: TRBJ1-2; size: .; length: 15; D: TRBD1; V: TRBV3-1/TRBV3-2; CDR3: CASSPQLGTEYGYTF; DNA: TGTGCCAGCAGCCCACAATTAGGGACAGAATATGGCTACACCTTC
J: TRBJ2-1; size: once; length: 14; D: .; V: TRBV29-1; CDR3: CSVDGPRNYNEQFF; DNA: TGCAGCGTTGATGGCCCCAGAAACTACAATGAGCAGTTCTTC
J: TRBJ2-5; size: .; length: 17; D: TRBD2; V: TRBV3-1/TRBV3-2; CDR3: CASSQFIVGLSQETQYF; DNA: TGTGCCAGCAGCCAATTTATAGTGGGACTATCCCAAGAGACCCAGTACTTC
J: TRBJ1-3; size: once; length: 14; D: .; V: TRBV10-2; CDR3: CASRGGTTGNTIYF; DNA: TGCGCCAGCCGTGGGGGGACAACTGGAAACACCATATATTTT
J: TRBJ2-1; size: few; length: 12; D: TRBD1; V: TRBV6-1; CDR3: CASSELRTGAFF; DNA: TGTGCCAGCAGTGAACTGAGGACAGGGGCGTTCTTC
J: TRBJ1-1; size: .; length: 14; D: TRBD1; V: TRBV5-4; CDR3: CASSPGTGGTEAFF; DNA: TGTGCCAGCAGTCCTGGGACAGGGGGTACTGAAGCTTTCTTT
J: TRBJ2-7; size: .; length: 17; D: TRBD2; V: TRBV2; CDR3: CASTPLELAPSSYEQYF; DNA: TGTGCCAGCACCCCTCTGGAACTAGCGCCCAGCTCCTACGAGCAGTACTTC
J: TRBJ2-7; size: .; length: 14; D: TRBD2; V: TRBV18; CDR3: CASSPVGLVGEQYF; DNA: TGTGCCAGCTCACCAGTCGGACTAGTGGGGGAGCAGTACTTC
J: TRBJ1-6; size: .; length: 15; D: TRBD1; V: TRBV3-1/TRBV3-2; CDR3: CASSQGQGSNSPLHF; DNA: TGTGCCAGCAGCCAAGGACAGGGTTCTAATTCACCCCTCCACTTT
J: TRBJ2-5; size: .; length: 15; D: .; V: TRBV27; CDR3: CASSSPGTSLETQYF; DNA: TGTGCCAGCAGTAGTCCCGGGACAAGTTTGGAGACCCAGTACTTC
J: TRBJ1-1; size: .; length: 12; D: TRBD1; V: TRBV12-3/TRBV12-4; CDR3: CASSDRGTEAFF; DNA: TGTGCCAGCAGTGACAGGGGAACTGAAGCTTTCTTT
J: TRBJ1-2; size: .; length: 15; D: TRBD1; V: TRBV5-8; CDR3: CASRAGGKANYGYTF; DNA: TGTGCCAGCCGGGCAGGGGGCAAGGCTAACTATGGCTACACCTTC
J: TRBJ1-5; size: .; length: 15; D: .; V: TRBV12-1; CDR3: CASSPIRPRNQPQHF; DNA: TGTGCCAGCAGCCCGATCAGGCCGCGAAATCAGCCCCAGCATTTT
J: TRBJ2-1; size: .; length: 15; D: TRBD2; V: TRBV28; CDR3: CASRLTSGSWNEQFF; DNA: TGTGCCAGCAGACTGACTAGCGGGAGTTGGAATGAGCAGTTCTTC
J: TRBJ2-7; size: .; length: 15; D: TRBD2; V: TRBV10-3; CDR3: CAISESGGSGDEQYF; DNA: TGTGCCATCAGTGAGTCGGGAGGGAGCGGAGACGAGCAGTACTTC
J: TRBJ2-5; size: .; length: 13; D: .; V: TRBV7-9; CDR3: CASSLARQETQYF; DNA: TGTGCCAGCAGCTTAGCACGGCAAGAGACCCAGTACTTC
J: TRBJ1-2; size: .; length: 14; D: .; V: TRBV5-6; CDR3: CASSALESNYGYTF; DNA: TGTGCCAGCAGCGCCCTGGAGAGTAACTATGGCTACACCTTC
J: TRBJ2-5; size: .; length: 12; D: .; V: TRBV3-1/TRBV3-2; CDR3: CASSQLSETQYF; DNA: TGTGCCAGCAGCCAACTTTCCGAGACCCAGTACTTC
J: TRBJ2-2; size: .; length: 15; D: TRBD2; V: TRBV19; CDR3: CASSIVTSGFGELFF; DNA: TGTGCCAGTAGTATAGTGACTAGCGGATTCGGGGAGCTGTTTTTT
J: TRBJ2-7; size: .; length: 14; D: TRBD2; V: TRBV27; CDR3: CASRRLADSYEQYF; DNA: TGTGCCAGCAGGAGACTAGCGGACTCCTACGAGCAGTACTTC
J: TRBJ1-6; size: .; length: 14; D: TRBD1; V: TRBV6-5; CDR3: CASSRQGTDSPLHF; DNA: TGTGCCAGCAGTCGACAGGGGACGGATTCACCCCTCCACTTT
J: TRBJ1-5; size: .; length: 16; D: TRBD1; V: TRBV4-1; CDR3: CASSQAPGQSNQPQHF; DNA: TGCGCCAGCAGCCAAGCCCCGGGACAGAGCAATCAGCCCCAGCATTTT
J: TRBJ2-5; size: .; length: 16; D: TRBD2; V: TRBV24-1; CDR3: CATSDFPGEGSETQYF; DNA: TGTGCCACCAGTGATTTTCCGGGGGAGGGATCAGAGACCCAGTACTTC
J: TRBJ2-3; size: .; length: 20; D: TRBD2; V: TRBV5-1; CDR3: CASSLDGLAGGKTSTDTQYF; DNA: TGCGCCAGCAGCTTGGATGGTCTAGCGGGAGGGAAAACTAGCACAGATACGCAGTATTTT
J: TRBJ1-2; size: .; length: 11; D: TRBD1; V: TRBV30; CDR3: CGVGDRNGYTF; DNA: TGTGGAGTGGGGGACAGGAATGGCTACACCTTC
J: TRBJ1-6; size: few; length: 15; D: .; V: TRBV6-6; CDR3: CASRTGSQYDSPLHF; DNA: TGTGCCAGCAGAACCGGGTCTCAATACGACTCACCCCTCCACTTT
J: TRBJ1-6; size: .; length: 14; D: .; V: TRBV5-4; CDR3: CASSLDNYNSPLHF; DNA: TGTGCCAGCAGCTTGGACAATTATAATTCACCCCTCCACTTT
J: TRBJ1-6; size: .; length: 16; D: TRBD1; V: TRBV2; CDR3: CATTRDRNSPNSPLHF; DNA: TGTGCCACCACTCGGGACAGAAATTCCCCTAATTCACCCCTCCACTTT
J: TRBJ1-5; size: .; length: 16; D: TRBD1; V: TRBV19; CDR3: CASTSPGTGFYQPQHF; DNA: TGTGCCAGTACCTCCCCCGGGACAGGGTTTTATCAGCCCCAGCATTTT
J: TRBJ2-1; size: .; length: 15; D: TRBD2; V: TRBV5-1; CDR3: CASSLTSEPYNEQFF; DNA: TGCGCCAGCAGCCTTACTAGCGAGCCCTACAATGAGCAGTTCTTC
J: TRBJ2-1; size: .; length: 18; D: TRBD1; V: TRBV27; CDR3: CASSLRRTGPSSYNEQFF; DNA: TGTGCCAGCAGTTTAAGGCGGACAGGACCAAGCTCCTACAATGAGCAGTTCTTC
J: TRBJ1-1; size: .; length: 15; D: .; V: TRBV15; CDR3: CATSRGRGLNTEAFF; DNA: TGTGCCACCAGCAGAGGAAGGGGGTTGAACACTGAAGCTTTCTTT
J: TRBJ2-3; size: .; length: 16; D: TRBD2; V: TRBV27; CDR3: CASSFWSSGGTDTQYF; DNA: TGTGCCAGCAGTTTTTGGTCTAGCGGGGGCACAGATACGCAGTATTTT
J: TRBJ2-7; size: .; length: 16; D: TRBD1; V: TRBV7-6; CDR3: CASSLDGTGLSYEQYF; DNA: TGTGCCAGCAGCTTAGACGGGACAGGGTTGAGCTACGAGCAGTACTTC
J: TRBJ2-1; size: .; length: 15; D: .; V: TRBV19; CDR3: CASSTSASSYNEQFF; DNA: TGTGCCAGTAGTACGAGCGCGAGCTCCTACAATGAGCAGTTCTTC
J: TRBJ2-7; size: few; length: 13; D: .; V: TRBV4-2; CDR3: CASSQEVSHEQYF; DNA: TGTGCCAGCAGCCAAGAGGTTAGCCACGAGCAGTACTTC
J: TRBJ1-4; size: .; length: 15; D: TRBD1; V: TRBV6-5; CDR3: CASTDRGPTNEKLFF; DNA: TGTGCCAGCACCGACAGGGGTCCCACTAATGAAAAACTGTTTTTT
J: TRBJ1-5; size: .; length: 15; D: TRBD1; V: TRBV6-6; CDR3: CASSYSRQGVQPQHF; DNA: TGTGCCAGCAGTTACTCGAGACAGGGGGTACAGCCCCAGCATTTT
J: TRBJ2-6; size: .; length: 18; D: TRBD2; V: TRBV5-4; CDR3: CASSSGTSGRTGANVLTF; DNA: TGTGCCAGCAGCTCCGGGACTAGCGGGAGAACTGGGGCCAACGTCCTGACTTTC